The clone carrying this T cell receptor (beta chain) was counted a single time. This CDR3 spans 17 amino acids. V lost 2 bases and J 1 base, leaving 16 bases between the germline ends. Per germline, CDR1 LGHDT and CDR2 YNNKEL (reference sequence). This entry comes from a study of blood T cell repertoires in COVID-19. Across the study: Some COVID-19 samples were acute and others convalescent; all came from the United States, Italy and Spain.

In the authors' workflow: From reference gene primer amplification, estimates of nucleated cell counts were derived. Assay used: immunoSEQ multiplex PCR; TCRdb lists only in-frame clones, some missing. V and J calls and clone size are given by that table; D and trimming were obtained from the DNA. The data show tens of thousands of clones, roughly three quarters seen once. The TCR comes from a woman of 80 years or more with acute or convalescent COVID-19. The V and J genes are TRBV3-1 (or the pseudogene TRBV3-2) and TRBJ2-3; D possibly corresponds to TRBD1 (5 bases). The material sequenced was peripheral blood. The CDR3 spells CASSQRAGLDGTDTQYF. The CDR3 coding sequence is TGTGCCAGCAGCCAACGGGCAGGGCTTGATGGCACAGATACGCAGTATTTT.